A single sample gave rise to the 21 T cell receptor beta chains below, sequenced in a study of blood T cell repertoires in COVID-19. The protocol was immunoSEQ multiplex PCR, while the TCRdb copy is restricted to in-frame clones and leaves out a portion. The sample has 350,000 to 500,000 clones, 70% to 90% seen once; the top ten hold about 0.91%. The sequencing input was peripheral blood. All receptors derive from a man aged 18 to 30 with COVID-19, enrolled during active disease.

The V gene is TRBV11-3, the J gene TRBJ2-5; 8 bases match TRBD2. The CDR3 covers 18 residues. Germline lookup yields CDR1 SGHNT and CDR2 YENEEA. Trimming at V came to 5 bases and at J to 2 bases, leaving 16 bases not matched to a gene. The chain's CDR3 is CASSPRLKISGIQETQYF. CDR3 nucleotides: TGTGCCAGCAGCCCACGTTTAAAGATTAGCGGGATTCAAGAGACCCAGTACTTC. Together with reference TRBV11-3 and TRBJ2-5, the CDR3 gives the full variable domain: EAGVVQSPRYKIIEKKQPVAFWCNPISGHNTLYWYLQNLGQGPELLIRYENEEAVDDSQLPKDRFSAERLKGVDSTLKIQPAELGDSAVYLCASSPRLKISGIQETQYFGPGTRLLVL.

J is TRBJ2-2 and V is TRBV2; unclear D gene. CDR3 length: 15 residues. Trimming pared 6 bases from V and 2 bases from J, leaving 13 bases between. Germline V gene lookup returns CDR1 SNHLY and CDR2 FYNNEI. The CDR3 sequence: CASRLKSANTGELFF. CDR3 sequence (DNA): TGTGCCAGCAGACTCAAATCCGCTAACACCGGGGAGCTGTTTTTT.

The chain carries TRBV13 and TRBJ1-1, with a tentative D call TRBD1 (5 bases). V was clipped by 5 bases and J by 1 base, with 11 bases between them. Looked up from germline, CDR1 is PRHDT and CDR2 is FYEKMQ (reference sequence). The CDR3 spans 14 residues. The CDR3 bases are TGTGCCAGCAGCCCCCTGACAGAGAACACTGAAGCTTTCTTT. It specifies CASSPLTENTEAFF.

As DNA, the CDR3 is TGTGCCAGCAGCCTGGACAGGGCTGATCAGCCCCAGCATTTT. It codes for CASSLDRADQPQHF. J is TRBJ1-5 and V is TRBV5-5; 8 bases map to TRBD1. Trimming removed 4 bases from V and 5 bases from J; junction bases left unmatched: 5. The CDR3 consists of 14 residues. Germline-derived CDR1 and CDR2 are SGHKS and YYEKEE (reference sequence).

The V and J genes are TRBV13 and TRBJ2-1; D unresolved. V lost 5 bases to trimming and J lost 0 bases, with 11 bases between them. Germline V lookup: CDR1 PRHDT, CDR2 FYEKMQ (reference sequence). The CDR3 runs 15 residues. The CDR3 reads CASSQTIHSYNEQFF. The CDR3 DNA reads as TGTGCCAGCAGCCAGACAATTCACTCCTACAATGAGCAGTTCTTC. The complete variable domain, with remaining parts taken from reference TRBV13 and TRBJ2-1, reads AAGVIQSPRHLIKEKRETATLKCYPIPRHDTVYWYQQGPGQDPQFLISFYEKMQSDKGSIPDRFSAQQFSDYHSELNMSSLELGDSALYFCASSQTIHSYNEQFFGPGTRLTVL.

The chain is built from TRBV2 and TRBJ1-2; D gene unclear. The CDR3 runs 12 residues. Trimming removed 8 bases at V and 1 base at J, with 8 bases between. The germline V gene has CDR1 SNHLY and CDR2 FYNNEI. The DNA of the CDR3 is TGTGCCAGCGCGGAAAATAACTATGGCTACACCTTC. Translation: CASAENNYGYTF. The variable domain in full, with the rest retrieved from reference TRBV2 and TRBJ1-2, is EPEVTQTPSHQVTQMGQEVILRCVPISNHLYFYWYRQILGQKVEFLVSFYNNEISEKSEIFDDQFSVERPDGSNFTLKIRSTKLEDSAMYFCASAENNYGYTFGSGTRLTVV.

V gene TRBV9 combines with J gene TRBJ2-2; possibly TRBD2 for D (6 bases). The length of the CDR3 is 20 residues. Trimming left V 4 bases short and J 2 bases short, with 27 bases between. CDR1 is SGDLS, CDR2 YYNGEE, per germline. The CDR3 nucleotides read TGTGCCAGCAGCCCCCGCGGGCCTTATCGGGGCGGGAACAACACCGGGGAGCTGTTTTTT. This encodes CASSPRGPYRGGNNTGELFF. Full variable domain (remainder filled in from reference TRBV9 and TRBJ2-2): DSGVTQTPKHLITATGQRVTLRCSPRSGDLSVYWYQQSLDQGLQFLIQYYNGEERAKGNILERFSAQQFPDLHSELNLSSLELGDSALYFCASSPRGPYRGGNNTGELFFGEGSRLTVL.

The genes are TRBV5-1 and TRBJ2-7; 9 nucleotides align to TRBD1. Germline values: CDR1 SGHRS, CDR2 YFSETQ. J lost 4 bases, V lost 5 bases, and 7 bases had no gene match. CDR3 length equals 14 residues. This CDR3 is CASRFSQGAYEQYF. CDR3 sequence (DNA): TGCGCCAGCAGATTTTCACAGGGGGCGTACGAGCAGTACTTC.

The chain uses TRBV19 and TRBJ2-1; tentative D call: TRBD2 (6 bases). CDR3 length equals 15 residues. V was cut by 3 bases and J by 0 bases, with 9 bases left in between. Germline lookup yields CDR1 LNHDA and CDR2 SQIVND (reference sequence). CDR3: CASSMGAGSYNEQFF. The CDR3 DNA reads as TGTGCCAGTAGTATGGGAGCGGGCTCCTACAATGAGCAGTTCTTC.

The chain recombines TRBV2 with TRBJ2-6, with 9 bases fitting TRBD1. This CDR3 comprises 16 residues. CDR1 SNHLY and CDR2 FYNNEI come from the germline V gene. After removal of 5 bases from V and 1 base from J, the junction contained 3 bases not matched to a gene. The CDR3 region has the DNA TGTGCCAGCAGTTGGGACAGGGTGTCTGGGGCCAACGTCCTGACTTTC. Protein: CASSWDRVSGANVLTF.

Only a few counts were recorded for this clone. This chain uses TRBV30 with TRBJ2-1; no clear D gene. Germline V gene lookup returns CDR1 GTSNPN and CDR2 SVGIG (reference sequence). CDR3 length: 13 residues. V lost 0 bases and J 5 bases, leaving 8 bases between the germline ends. CDR3 nucleotide sequence: TGTGCCTGGAGTGTTGGCAGAAACAATGAGCAGTTCTTC. This encodes CAWSVGRNNEQFF.

The chain recombines TRBV5-1 with TRBJ2-2; 8 nucleotides align to TRBD1. The CDR3 length is 16 residues. J gave up 2 bases and V 3 bases, and 6 bases lay outside the gene matches. CDR1 SGHRS and CDR2 YFSETQ come from the germline V gene. The CDR3 nucleotides read TGCGCCAGCAGCTCGCAGGGGGCAAGAAACACCGGGGAGCTGTTTTTT. Translating it yields CASSSQGARNTGELFF.

V and J are TRBV4-1 and TRBJ2-1; 8 bases are a match to TRBD1. V was pared by 4 bases and J by 0 bases, with 2 bases of the junction left unmatched. The germline V gene encodes CDR1 MGHRA and CDR2 YSYEKL. The CDR3 loop spans 15 amino acids. The CDR3 DNA is TGCGCCAGCAGCCCGACAGGGGTCTCCTACAATGAGCAGTTCTTC. This sequence encodes CASSPTGVSYNEQFF.

As regards this clone: Other DNA sequences from this sample encode an identical CDR3 as well. CDR3 coding DNA: TGTGCCAGCAGCTTTAGTTCCTACAATGAGCAGTTCTTC. It encodes CASSFSSYNEQFF. V usage is TRBV7-9 and J usage is TRBJ2-1; D not resolved. V gave up 3 bases and J gave up 1 base, with 4 bases separating them. There are 13 residues in the CDR3. Germline V CDR1 and CDR2: SEHNR, FQNEAQ (reference sequence).

The genes are TRBV6-5 and TRBJ1-2; 9 nucleotides line up with TRBD1. With V trimmed by 7 bases and J by 4 bases, 10 bases remained unmatched. CDR1 is MNHEY, CDR2 SVGAGI, per germline. The CDR3 totals 15 residues. The CDR3 here is CASNIGQGSFYGYTF. CDR3 nucleotide sequence: TGTGCCAGCAATATCGGACAGGGGTCCTTCTATGGCTACACCTTC.

Worth noting for this clone: Other DNA sequences in the sample encode the same CDR3. DNA for the CDR3: TGTGCCAGCACTACCAGGGCGGGGGGGCCCGGCGGGGAGCTGTTTTTT. Encoded protein: CASTTRAGGPGGELFF. This sequence joins TRBV2 and TRBJ2-2; the match to TRBD2 covers 9 bases. Trimming took 7 bases from V and 7 from J; bases not matched to a gene: 13. In germline, CDR1 is SNHLY, CDR2 FYNNEI. The CDR3 has 16 amino acids.

This clone was found a few times. The genes are TRBV5-5 and TRBJ1-5; D unclear. This CDR3 contains 15 residues. V was pared by 4 bases and J by 0 bases, with 11 bases between. CDR1 is SGHKS, CDR2 YYEKEE, per germline (reference sequence). This CDR3 reads CASSLQEDSNQPQHF. The CDR3 region has the DNA TGTGCCAGCAGCCTTCAGGAGGATAGCAATCAGCCCCAGCATTTT.

The chain couples TRBV24-1 to TRBJ1-5; 8 nucleotides agree with TRBD1. Germline V gene lookup returns CDR1 KGHDR and CDR2 SFDVKD. The V segment lost 4 bases and the J segment 3 bases; nucleotides outside the gene matches: 7. The CDR3 is made up of 16 amino acids. CDR3 sequence: CATSEAGQAFNQPQHF. CDR3 DNA sequence: TGTGCCACCAGTGAAGCGGGACAGGCTTTCAATCAGCCCCAGCATTTT.

This chain joins TRBV5-1 and TRBJ2-3, with D perhaps matching TRBD2 (6 bases). The CDR3 covers 16 residues. In germline, CDR1 is SGHRS, CDR2 YFSETQ. V was cut by 5 bases and J by 0 bases, with 16 bases left in between. The CDR3, as DNA: TGCGCCAGCAGTCCAGTAGCGGAAGCTAGCACAGATACGCAGTATTTT. It encodes CASSPVAEASTDTQYF.

The rearrangement links TRBV19 to TRBJ2-1; 7 nucleotides agree with TRBD1. With 3 bases clipped from V and 6 bases from J, the junction kept 11 bases outside the gene matches. The CDR3 covers 16 residues. The germline V gene encodes CDR1 LNHDA and CDR2 SQIVND (reference sequence). CDR3 bases: TGTGCCAGTAGTATTCACAGACAGGGAAGACGCAATGAGCAGTTCTTC. Its protein product is CASSIHRQGRRNEQFF.

The chain employs TRBV5-1 and TRBJ2-4; tentatively, D is TRBD2 (6 bases). V was pared by 5 bases and J by 9 bases, with 21 bases between. The CDR3 loop spans 15 amino acids. The germline V gene encodes CDR1 SGHRS and CDR2 YFSETQ. The CDR3 DNA reads TGCGCCAGCAGGTCGACAGCGGGCCTCACGGGCATTCAGTACTTC. Translation gives CASRSTAGLTGIQYF.